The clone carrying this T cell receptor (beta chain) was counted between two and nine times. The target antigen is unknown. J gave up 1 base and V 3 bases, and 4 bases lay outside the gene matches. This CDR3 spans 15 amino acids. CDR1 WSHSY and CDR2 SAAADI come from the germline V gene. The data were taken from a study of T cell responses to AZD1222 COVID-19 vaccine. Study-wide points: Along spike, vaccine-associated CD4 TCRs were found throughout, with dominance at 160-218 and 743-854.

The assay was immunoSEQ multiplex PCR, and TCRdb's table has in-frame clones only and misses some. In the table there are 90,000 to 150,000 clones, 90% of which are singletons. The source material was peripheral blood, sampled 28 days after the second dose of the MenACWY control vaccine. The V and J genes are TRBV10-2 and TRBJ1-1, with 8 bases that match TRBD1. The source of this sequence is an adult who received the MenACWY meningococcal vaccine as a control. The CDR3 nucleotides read TGCGCCAGCAGTGACAGGGGGCAATCGAACACTGAAGCTTTCTTT. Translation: CASSDRGQSNTEAFF.